One and the same sample provided the 23 T cell receptor beta chains below, sequenced in a study of blood T cell repertoires in COVID-19. Assay used: immunoSEQ multiplex PCR; TCRdb lists only in-frame clones, some missing. The table includes about 200,000 clones, roughly nine tenths detected once. The sample consisted of peripheral blood. These receptors all come from a woman aged 45-65 years with acute or convalescent COVID-19.

The chain couples TRBV9 to TRBJ1-2; no firm D call. The CDR3 covers 15 residues. Germline V gene sequence: CDR1 SGDLS, CDR2 YYNGEE. Trimming cost V 3 bases and J 2 bases, with 14 bases left between them. The DNA of the CDR3 is TGTGCCAGCAGCGAAGCGGGGAAACCCAACTATGGCTACACCTTC. This gives the protein CASSEAGKPNYGYTF.

CDR3: CSVESADRRDQPQHF. The CDR3 DNA reads as TGCAGCGTTGAATCCGCCGACAGGAGAGATCAGCCCCAGCATTTT. J is TRBJ1-5 and V is TRBV29-1; the D gene is possibly TRBD1 (6 bases). The CDR3 contains 15 residues. Germline CDR1 is SQVTM and CDR2 is ANQGSEA. V lost 2 bases and J lost 5, with 16 bases in between.

V gene TRBV18 combines with J gene TRBJ1-2, with D possibly matching TRBD1 (5 bases). CDR3 length equals 13 residues. V was cut by 3 bases and J by 8 bases, with 13 bases left in between. In germline, CDR1 is KGHSH, CDR2 LQKENI. CDR3 region: CASSPDRPGGYTF. In DNA form, the CDR3 reads TGTGCCAGCTCACCCGACCGCCCAGGGGGCTACACCTTC.

The chain uses TRBV5-4 and TRBJ1-1; D unclear. V dropped 5 bases and J dropped 0 bases, with 20 bases sitting between them. The CDR3 sequence is 17 residues long. CDR1 is SGHNT, CDR2 YYREEE, per germline (reference sequence). The CDR3 DNA reads as TGTGCCAGCAGAGAACAGTTCGCCTCGGGGATGAACACTGAAGCTTTCTTT. Its translation: CASREQFASGMNTEAFF.

The chain has TRBV7-9 and TRBJ1-3; 8 nucleotides agree with TRBD1. CDR3 length equals 16 residues. Losses at the gene ends were 4 bases for V and 0 bases for J; bases not matched to a gene: 5. Germline V CDR1 and CDR2: SEHNR, FQNEAQ (reference sequence). The DNA of the CDR3 is TGTGCCAGCAGCTCCCGGACAGGGAGCTCTGGAAACACCATATATTTT. It specifies CASSSRTGSSGNTIYF.

This chain connects TRBV7-9 to TRBJ1-2, with no clear D. V lost 8 bases and J lost 0, with 10 bases in between. The CDR3 extends over 13 amino acids. Germline V gene data show CDR1 as SEHNR and CDR2 as FQNEAQ (reference sequence). CDR3 sequence reads: CASAVNPNYGYTF. CDR3 DNA sequence: TGTGCCAGCGCGGTGAATCCTAACTATGGCTACACCTTC. The whole variable domain, filled in from reference TRBV7-9 and TRBJ1-2, reads DTGVSQNPRHKITKRGQNVTFRCDPISEHNRLYWYRQTLGQGPEFLTYFQNEAQLEKSRLLSDRFSAERPKGSFSTLEIQRTEQGDSAMYLCASAVNPNYGYTFGSGTRLTVV.

This chain joins TRBV19 and TRBJ2-2; perhaps TRBD1 as D (6 bases). V gave up 6 bases and J gave up 6 bases, with 14 bases separating them. The CDR3 covers 14 residues. Germline CDR1 is LNHDA and CDR2 is SQIVND (reference sequence). The CDR3 reads CASRRAPGAGELFF. In DNA, the CDR3 is TGTGCCAGTAGACGGGCCCCAGGGGCCGGGGAGCTGTTTTTT.

V gene TRBV5-4 combines with J gene TRBJ2-1, with TRBD2 identical over 7 bases. Germline V gene lookup returns CDR1 SGHNT and CDR2 YYREEE (reference sequence). The CDR3 extends over 15 amino acids. V lost 1 base to trimming and J lost 8 bases; unmatched junction nucleotides: 9. This CDR3 is CASSLSKGGIDEQFF. In nucleotides, the CDR3 is TGTGCCAGCAGCTTGAGTAAGGGAGGGATCGATGAGCAGTTCTTC.

The CDR3: CASSLEISGVPNEQFF. The CDR3 region has the DNA TGCGCCAGCAGCTTGGAGATTAGCGGGGTGCCGAATGAGCAGTTCTTC. This sequence joins TRBV5-1 and TRBJ2-1; 8 nucleotides align to TRBD2. Germline values: CDR1 SGHRS, CDR2 YFSETQ. The CDR3 is 16 residues long. After removal of 0 bases from V and 7 bases from J, the junction contained 9 bases not matched to a gene.

This chain joins TRBV12-3 or TRBV12-4 and TRBJ1-2, with a tentative D call TRBD1 (5 bases). This CDR3 has 13 residues. V lost 3 bases, J lost 5 bases, and 10 bases lay in between. CDR3: CASSFLGVYGYTF. The CDR3 region has the DNA TGTGCCAGCAGTTTTTTAGGGGTTTATGGCTACACCTTC.

This chain joins TRBV18 and TRBJ2-5, with TRBD1 as a possible D gene (5 bases). CDR1 KGHSH and CDR2 LQKENI come from the germline V gene. The CDR3 contains 15 residues. Trimming left V 0 bases short and J 5 bases short, with 13 bases between. The CDR3 DNA sequence: TGTGCCAGCTCACCACCGGGCAGGGTGATCGAGACCCAGTACTTC. It encodes CASSPPGRVIETQYF. Drawing the rest from reference TRBV18 and TRBJ2-5, the complete variable domain is NAGVMQNPRHLVRRRGQEARLRCSPMKGHSHVYWYRQLPEEGLKFMVYLQKENIIDESGMPKERFSAEFPKEGPSILRIQQVVRGDSAAYFCASSPPGRVIETQYFGPGTRLLVL.

The rearrangement uses TRBV7-9 and TRBJ2-7, with TRBD1 matching 7 bases. The CDR3 totals 14 residues. CDR1 is SEHNR, CDR2 FQNEAQ, per germline (reference sequence). V was pared by 6 bases and J by 0 bases, with 5 bases of the junction left unmatched. The CDR3 loop is CASSRDSFSYEQYF. DNA of the CDR3: TGTGCCAGCAGTCGGGACAGCTTCTCCTACGAGCAGTACTTC.

The genes are TRBV5-6 and TRBJ1-1; D is unclear. Germline V lookup: CDR1 SGHDT, CDR2 YYEEEE. The CDR3 extends over 14 amino acids. V dropped 1 base and J dropped 4 bases, with 11 bases sitting between them. The CDR3 nucleotides read TGTGCCAGCAGCTTGTATCTCCCCCTCACTGAAGCTTTCTTT. It codes for CASSLYLPLTEAFF.

The chain links TRBV19 to TRBJ2-7; tentatively, D is TRBD1 (6 bases). Germline CDR1 is LNHDA and CDR2 is SQIVND (reference sequence). With 1 base removed from V and 1 base from J, the gap between germline ends came to 8 bases. CDR3 length: 14 residues. The CDR3 sequence: CASSIGDISYEQYF. DNA of the CDR3: TGTGCCAGTAGTATAGGGGACATTTCCTACGAGCAGTACTTC.

V gene TRBV11-3 combines with J gene TRBJ1-1, with D unresolved. The CDR3 totals 14 residues. CDR1 and CDR2 (germline): SGHNT, YENEEA. The germline V and J ends were trimmed by 2 bases and 0 bases, with 7 bases remaining between them. The CDR3 bases are TGTGCCAGCAGCTTAAGTAGTCTGAACACTGAAGCTTTCTTT. Residues: CASSLSSLNTEAFF. The entire variable domain, with the rest obtained from reference TRBV11-3 and TRBJ1-1, is as follows: EAGVVQSPRYKIIEKKQPVAFWCNPISGHNTLYWYLQNLGQGPELLIRYENEEAVDDSQLPKDRFSAERLKGVDSTLKIQPAELGDSAVYLCASSLSSLNTEAFFGQGTRLTVV.

This chain connects TRBV19 to TRBJ2-7; the match to TRBD1 covers 10 bases. V trimming: 2 bases; J trimming: 4 bases; junction bases outside the gene matches: 8. This CDR3 comprises 16 residues. Germline assignment: CDR1 LNHDA and CDR2 SQIVND (reference sequence). As DNA, the CDR3 is TGTGCCAGTAGTATAACCGGGACAGGGGTCCCGTACGAGCAGTACTTC. It yields the protein CASSITGTGVPYEQYF. Filled out from reference TRBV19 and TRBJ2-7, the complete variable domain reads DGGITQSPKYLFRKEGQNVTLSCEQNLNHDAMYWYRQDPGQGLRLIYYSQIVNDFQKGDIAEGYSVSREKKESFPLTVTSAQKNPTAFYLCASSITGTGVPYEQYFGPGTRLTVT.

V usage is TRBV30 and J usage is TRBJ2-5; TRBD1 might be the D (6 bases). V was trimmed by 2 bases and J by 0 bases, leaving 13 bases between them. Germline V gene sequence: CDR1 GTSNPN, CDR2 SVGIG (reference sequence). This CDR3 is built from 15 residues. CDR3 in DNA: TGTGCCTGGAGTATCCAACAGGGCTACCAAGAGACCCAGTACTTC. It encodes CAWSIQQGYQETQYF.

The chain is built from TRBV3-1 (or the pseudogene TRBV3-2) and TRBJ2-1, with 8 bases aligning to TRBD2. Trimming took 3 bases from V and 4 from J; bases not matched to a gene: 5. This CDR3 contains 15 residues. CDR1 and CDR2 from the germline V gene are LGHDT and YNNKEL (reference sequence). CDR3 loop: CASSQTSETYNEQFF. The CDR3 nucleotides are TGTGCCAGCAGCCAGACTAGCGAGACTTACAATGAGCAGTTCTTC.

V gene TRBV9 combines with J gene TRBJ2-2; TRBD2 matches 12 bases. CDR3 length: 16 residues. The germline V gene encodes CDR1 SGDLS and CDR2 YYNGEE. V shed 0 bases, J shed 3 bases, and the junction held 0 bases outside the gene matches. This CDR3 is CASSVGTSGDTGELFF. The CDR3 coding sequence is TGTGCCAGCAGCGTAGGGACTAGCGGGGACACCGGGGAGCTGTTTTTT.

The CDR3 nucleotides are TGCGCCAGCAGCTTGGCTAGCGGGAGTCTCGACGAGCAGTACTTC. It specifies CASSLASGSLDEQYF. V gene TRBV5-1 combines with J gene TRBJ2-7; 10 bases are a match to TRBD2. The CDR3 loop spans 15 amino acids. Germline loops: CDR1 SGHRS, CDR2 YFSETQ. Trimming at V came to 0 bases and at J to 5 bases, leaving 5 bases not matched to a gene.

The genes are TRBV21-1 and TRBJ2-2; the table calls TRBD2, which could not be checked here. TRBV21-1 is a listed pseudogene. This CDR3 is built from 15 residues. Here the CDR3 DNA reads TGTGCCAGCAGCGCGGGTCCTAAAAGGGCCGGGGAGCTGTTTTTT. Its translation: CASSAGPKRAGELFF.

The chain couples TRBV3-1 (or the pseudogene TRBV3-2) to TRBJ1-1; TRBD1 matches 12 bases. Losses at the gene ends were 4 bases for V and 7 bases for J; bases not matched to a gene: 7. This CDR3 spans 15 amino acids. Germline V gives CDR1 LGHDT, CDR2 YNNKEL (reference sequence). CDR3 loop: CASSPRDRGRFEAFF. The CDR3 coding sequence is TGTGCCAGCAGCCCTAGGGACAGGGGGCGCTTTGAAGCTTTCTTT.

The chain couples TRBV5-1 to TRBJ1-1; D may be TRBD1 (5 bases). The CDR3 sequence is 14 residues long. Per the germline V gene, CDR1 is SGHRS and CDR2 is YFSETQ. Trimming stripped 2 bases from V and 1 base from J, with 9 bases between. As DNA, the CDR3 is TGCGCCAGCAGCTTTAGGACAAGGAACACTGAAGCTTTCTTT. This gives the protein CASSFRTRNTEAFF.